This T cell receptor (beta chain) was sequenced in a study of T cell clonality in common variable immunodeficiency. Heparinized whole blood, 5 to 8 ml, came from each donor. Equal genomic DNA amounts from CVID and control samples were sequenced. Clones were read by immunoSEQ multiplex PCR, and TCRdb kept only the in-frame ones, dropping some. The specimen has tens of thousands of clones, none found just once. This clone occurred many times. The CDR3 is cut off 3 residues early in the read; its end comes from the germline J gene. Per germline, CDR1 SGHRS and CDR2 YFSETQ. The CDR3 contains 13 residues. With 2 bases removed from V and 7 bases from J, the gap between germline ends came to 12 bases.

The genes are TRBV5-1 and TRBJ1-2; TRBD1 might be the D (5 bases). The receptor comes from a person between 18 and 75 years old in good health. Input material: peripheral blood mononuclear cells. This CDR3 reads CASSFDSEGGYTF. CDR3 bases read: TGCGCCAGCAGCTTTGACAGCGAGGGTGGC.